The 18 T cell receptor beta chains below all came from one sample that was sequenced in a study of response to subunit inactivated influenza vaccine. One entry per CDR3 protein results from TCRdb running MiXCR on the RT-PCR reads. The table shows about 830,000 distinct CDR3 sequences, with 15% to 20% occurring only once. Source: PBMCs from blood, taken about 5 days after vaccination. The receptor source for this set is a man between 50 and 59 years old who received an inactivated influenza vaccine.

The chain couples TRBV20-1 to TRBJ2-7; D not certain. V lost 0 bases and J 7 bases, leaving 7 bases between the germline ends. The germline gives CDR1 DFQATT, CDR2 SNEGSKA (reference sequence). The CDR3 extends over 11 amino acids. CDR3 sequence reads: CSARDWLEQYF. CDR3 bases: TGCAGTGCTAGAGATTGGCTGGAGCAGTACTTC.

This chain links TRBV20-1 with TRBJ2-7; the match to TRBD2 covers 11 bases. This CDR3 has 18 amino acids. CDR1 and CDR2 (germline): DFQATT, SNEGSKA (reference sequence). The V segment lost 0 bases and the J segment 7 bases; nucleotides outside the gene matches: 17. The CDR3 region has the DNA TGCAGTGCTAGAGACCCATTGGGTAGCGGGGGGGGGAGAGATGAGCAGTACTTC. Protein sequence: CSARDPLGSGGGRDEQYF.

This clonotype occurred many times. The chain carries TRBV3-1 and TRBJ2-1; TRBD1 might be the D (5 bases). Germline lookup yields CDR1 LGHDT and CDR2 YNNKEL (reference sequence). Between the trimmed V and J ends, which lost 2 bases and 9 bases, there was a span of 11 bases. The length of the CDR3 is 13 residues. DNA for the CDR3: TGTGCCAGCAGCCAATACGGTAGGGGTGAGCAGTTCTTC. It yields the protein CASSQYGRGEQFF.

Only a few counts were recorded for this clonotype. V is TRBV12-3 or TRBV12-4 and J is TRBJ1-4; D gene ambiguous. This CDR3 is built from 13 residues. Trimming cost V 5 bases and J 5 bases, with 9 bases left between them. The CDR3 DNA reads TGTGCCAGCAGTCCAGACACAAATGAAAAACTGTTTTTT. Amino acids: CASSPDTNEKLFF.

This clonotype was counted between two and nine times. The chain's CDR3 is CASSLANLGTSGRRYNEQFF. The CDR3 coding sequence is TGTGCCAGCAGCTTAGCTAACTTGGGGACTAGCGGGAGGAGGTACAATGAGCAGTTCTTC. The chain links TRBV11-1 to TRBJ2-1, with TRBD2 matching over 15 bases. The CDR3 consists of 20 residues. CDR1 and CDR2 from the germline V gene are SGHAT and FQDESV (reference sequence). The trim removed 0 bases at V and 4 bases at J, leaving 10 bases unmatched.

This chain joins TRBV2 and TRBJ2-2, with D tentatively TRBD2 (5 bases). The germline V and J ends were trimmed by 6 bases and 7 bases, with 12 bases remaining between them. The CDR3 runs 13 residues. Germline CDR1 is SNHLY and CDR2 is FYNNEI. CDR3 in DNA: TGTGCCAGCAGGATGGACGGGAACGGGGAGCTGTTTTTT. It yields the protein CASRMDGNGELFF.

This clonotype was found many times. The genes are TRBV6-2 or TRBV6-3 and TRBJ2-7; no definite D call. V gave up 6 bases and J gave up 4 bases, with 16 bases separating them. There are 14 residues in the CDR3. Germline CDR1 and CDR2: MNHEY and SVGEGT. CDR3 sequence reads: CASRLRQGRYEQYF. The CDR3 DNA reads TGTGCCAGCAGACTACGACAAGGGCGGTACGAGCAGTACTTC.

The CDR3 DNA reads TGTGCCAGCAGGGGAGGGGGACTAGCTTTCACCGGGGAGCTGTTTTTT. This codes for CASRGGGLAFTGELFF. The rearrangement uses TRBV27 and TRBJ2-2, with TRBD2 identical over 9 bases. The CDR3 is made up of 16 amino acids. Germline loops: CDR1 MNHEY, CDR2 SMNVEV (reference sequence). V was pared by 6 bases and J by 4 bases, with 9 bases of the junction left unmatched.

A few counts support this clonotype. The chain joins TRBV20-1 to TRBJ2-7; 8 bases are a match to TRBD1. The CDR3 spans 16 residues. CDR1 is DFQATT and CDR2 is SNEGSKA in the germline V gene (reference sequence). J lost 1 base, V lost 0 bases, and 8 bases had no gene match. Here the CDR3 reads CSARDPGDRPSYEQYF. CDR3 DNA sequence: TGCAGTGCTAGAGATCCGGGGGACAGGCCGTCCTACGAGCAGTACTTC.

This clonotype has a handful of counts. This chain connects TRBV20-1 to TRBJ2-7; the D gene is possibly TRBD1 (6 bases). The germline V gene has CDR1 DFQATT and CDR2 SNEGSKA (reference sequence). The CDR3 length is 15 residues. Trimming removed 1 base at V and 7 bases at J, with 20 bases between. DNA for the CDR3: TGCAGTGCTAGAGCCCCCGGGACGTCGACAGGAGAGCAGTACTTC. Its translation is CSARAPGTSTGEQYF.

This clonotype has only a few counts. This chain links TRBV5-1 with TRBJ2-1, with 9 bases fitting TRBD2. The germline CDR1 and CDR2 sequences are SGHRS and YFSETQ. Trimming cost V 4 bases and J 5 bases; bases outside gene matches: 4. The CDR3 is made up of 14 amino acids. CDR3: CASSVGLANNEQFF. Here the CDR3 DNA reads TGCGCCAGCAGCGTGGGACTAGCAAACAATGAGCAGTTCTTC.

V is TRBV10-3 and J is TRBJ2-5, with 7 bases matching TRBD2. This CDR3 comprises 15 residues. Germline CDR1 reads ENHRY; CDR2 reads SYGVKD. V shed 1 base and J 3 bases; nucleotides not matched to a gene: 5. CDR3 region: CAISEFTSAEETQYF. For the CDR3, the DNA is TGTGCCATCAGTGAGTTTACTAGCGCCGAAGAGACCCAGTACTTC.

V is TRBV12-3 or TRBV12-4 and J is TRBJ2-7; D unclear. The length of the CDR3 is 15 residues. Between the trimmed V and J ends, which lost 2 bases and 0 bases, there was a span of 11 bases. The CDR3 region is CASSLQDLSSYEQYF. For the CDR3, the DNA is TGTGCCAGCAGTTTACAGGATTTAAGCTCCTACGAGCAGTACTTC.

This clonotype came up many times. The V gene is TRBV10-1, the J gene TRBJ2-1; weak D call: TRBD1 (6 bases). The CDR3 is 15 amino acids. Trimming stripped 6 bases from V and 1 base from J, with 13 bases between. CDR1 and CDR2 from the germline V gene are WNHNN and SYGVQD (reference sequence). The CDR3, as DNA: TGCGCCAGCAGCGGGACACCTATGTCCTACAATGAGCAGTTCTTC. Translation: CASSGTPMSYNEQFF.

The chain employs TRBV5-1 and TRBJ2-3; 9 positions match TRBD2. Germline CDR1 is SGHRS and CDR2 is YFSETQ. The V gene end was trimmed by 1 base and the J gene end by 6 bases; junction bases not matched to a gene: 12. The CDR3 is 17 amino acids. CDR3 in DNA: TGCGCCAGCAGCTTGATGGCGGGGGGGTTTCTTCTGGATACGCAGTATTTT. It is translated as CASSLMAGGFLLDTQYF.

The chain is built from TRBV11-2 and TRBJ2-1; 8 bases line up with TRBD2. V was clipped by 5 bases and J by 9 bases; unmatched bases: 9. Germline CDR1 reads SGHAT; CDR2 reads FQNNGV. The length of the CDR3 is 14 residues. CDR3 DNA: TGTGCCAGCAGCAACCCGGGACTAGTGGCTGAGCAGTTCTTC. As protein: CASSNPGLVAEQFF.

The chain is built from TRBV5-5 and TRBJ1-2, with D uncertain. The CDR3 length is 14 residues. V was shortened by 4 bases and J by 4 bases, with 14 bases between the two germline ends. Germline CDR1 SGHKS, CDR2 YYEKEE (reference sequence). The CDR3 protein is CASSRPTNTYGYTF. CDR3 nucleotide sequence: TGTGCCAGCAGCCGCCCCACGAACACCTATGGCTACACCTTC.

This clonotype was counted many times. The V gene is TRBV12-3 or TRBV12-4, the J gene TRBJ1-6; 8 nucleotides match TRBD1. The junction had 0 bases not matched to a gene; V was cut back by 3 bases and J by 5 bases. The CDR3 covers 14 residues. This CDR3 is CASSLGQDNSPLHF. The CDR3 DNA sequence: TGTGCCAGCAGTTTGGGACAGGATAATTCACCCCTCCACTTT.